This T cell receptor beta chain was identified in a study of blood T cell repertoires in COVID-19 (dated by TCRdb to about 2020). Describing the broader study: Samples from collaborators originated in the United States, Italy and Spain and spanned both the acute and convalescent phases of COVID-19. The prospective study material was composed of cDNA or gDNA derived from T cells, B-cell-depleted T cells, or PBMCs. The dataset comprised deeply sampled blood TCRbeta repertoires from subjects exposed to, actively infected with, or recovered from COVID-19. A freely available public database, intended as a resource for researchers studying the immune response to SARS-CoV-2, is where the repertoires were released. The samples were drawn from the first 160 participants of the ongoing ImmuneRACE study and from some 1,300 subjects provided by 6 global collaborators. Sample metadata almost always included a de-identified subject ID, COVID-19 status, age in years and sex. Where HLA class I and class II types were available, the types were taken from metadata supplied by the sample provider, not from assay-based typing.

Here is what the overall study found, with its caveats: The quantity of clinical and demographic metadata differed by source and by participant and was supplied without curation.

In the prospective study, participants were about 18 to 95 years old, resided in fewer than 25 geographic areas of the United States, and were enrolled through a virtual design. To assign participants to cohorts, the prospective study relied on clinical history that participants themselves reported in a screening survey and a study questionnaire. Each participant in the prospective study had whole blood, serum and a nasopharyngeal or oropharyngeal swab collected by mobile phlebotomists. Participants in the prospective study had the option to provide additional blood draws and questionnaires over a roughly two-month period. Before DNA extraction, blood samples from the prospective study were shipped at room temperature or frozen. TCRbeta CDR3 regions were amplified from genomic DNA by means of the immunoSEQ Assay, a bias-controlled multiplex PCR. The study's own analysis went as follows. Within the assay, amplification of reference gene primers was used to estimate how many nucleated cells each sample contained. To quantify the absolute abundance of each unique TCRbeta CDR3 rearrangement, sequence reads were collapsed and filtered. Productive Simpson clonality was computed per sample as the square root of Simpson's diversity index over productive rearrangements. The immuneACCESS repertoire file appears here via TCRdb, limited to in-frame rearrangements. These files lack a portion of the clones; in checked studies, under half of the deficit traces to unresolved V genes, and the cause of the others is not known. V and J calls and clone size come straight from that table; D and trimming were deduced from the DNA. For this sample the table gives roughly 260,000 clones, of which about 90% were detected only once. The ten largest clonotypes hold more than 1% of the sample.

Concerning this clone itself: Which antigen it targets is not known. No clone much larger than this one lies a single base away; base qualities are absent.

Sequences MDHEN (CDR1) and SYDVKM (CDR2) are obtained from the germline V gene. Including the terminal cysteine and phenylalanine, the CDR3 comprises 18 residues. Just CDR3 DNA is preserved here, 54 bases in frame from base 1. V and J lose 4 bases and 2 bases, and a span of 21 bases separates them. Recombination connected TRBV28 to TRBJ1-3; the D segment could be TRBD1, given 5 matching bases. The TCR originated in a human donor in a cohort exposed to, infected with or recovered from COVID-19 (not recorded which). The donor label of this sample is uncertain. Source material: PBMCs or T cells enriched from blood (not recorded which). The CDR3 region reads CASSSPSLRGGAGNTIYF. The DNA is TGTGCCAGCAGTTCTCCCTCCTTGCGGGGAGGGGCTGGAAACACCATATATTTT.